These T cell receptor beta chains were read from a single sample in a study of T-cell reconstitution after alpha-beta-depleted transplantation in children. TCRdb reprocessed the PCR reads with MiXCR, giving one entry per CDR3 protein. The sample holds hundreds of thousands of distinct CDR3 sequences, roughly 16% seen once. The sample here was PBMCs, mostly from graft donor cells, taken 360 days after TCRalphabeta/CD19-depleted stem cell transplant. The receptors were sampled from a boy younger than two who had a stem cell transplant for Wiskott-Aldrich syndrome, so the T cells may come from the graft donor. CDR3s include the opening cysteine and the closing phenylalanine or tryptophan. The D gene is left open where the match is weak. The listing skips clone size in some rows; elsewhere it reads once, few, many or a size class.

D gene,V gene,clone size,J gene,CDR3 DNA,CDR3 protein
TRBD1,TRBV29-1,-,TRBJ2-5,TGCAGCGTTGAAGAGGGCTGGGGACAGGGCGAAGAGACCCAGTACTTC,CSVEEGWGQGEETQYF
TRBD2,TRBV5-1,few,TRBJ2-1,TGCGCCAGCGGGACTAGCGGCTCAGGCGCTTACAATGAGCAGTTCTTC,CASGTSGSGAYNEQFF
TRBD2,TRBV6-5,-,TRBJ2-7,TGTGCCAGCAGTTACCGACGTAGCGGGAGCTCCCCGAGGGAGCAGTACTTC,CASSYRRSGSSPREQYF
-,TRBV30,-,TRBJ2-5,TGTGCCTGGAGCGCACAGCTCCAAGAGACCCAGTACTTC,CAWSAQLQETQYF
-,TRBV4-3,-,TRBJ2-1,TGCGCCAGCAGCCAAGGTCGGGCTGAGTATGAGCAGTTCTTC,CASSQGRAEYEQFF
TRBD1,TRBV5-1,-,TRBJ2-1,TGCGCCAGCAGCTTGGGAGACAGGGTCCACATTATCTTC,CASSLGDRVHIIF
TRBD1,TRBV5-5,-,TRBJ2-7,TGTGCCAGCAGCCCAATGAAACCGGGACAGACCTACGAGCAGTACTTC,CASSPMKPGQTYEQYF
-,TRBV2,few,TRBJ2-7,TGTGCCAGCAAGATGGGCCCCCCCTACGAGCAGTACTTC,CASKMGPPYEQYF
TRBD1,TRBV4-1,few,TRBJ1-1,TGCGCCAGCAGCCAAGAGGGGACAGGGCTGAACACTGAAGCTTTCTTT,CASSQEGTGLNTEAFF
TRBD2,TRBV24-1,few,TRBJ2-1,TGTGCCACCACCGGGACTAGCGGGTCTTACAATGAGCAGTTCTTC,CATTGTSGSYNEQFF
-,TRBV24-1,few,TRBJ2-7,TGTGCCACCAGTGACAGGGGTTACGAGCAGTACTTC,CATSDRGYEQYF
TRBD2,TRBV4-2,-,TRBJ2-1,TGTGCCAGCAGGTTACTAGCGGAAGTCAATGAGCAGTTCTTC,CASRLLAEVNEQFF
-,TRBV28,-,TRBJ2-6,TGTGCCAGCAGTTTGGGCAGGGTGACCTCTGGGGCCAACGTCCTGACTTTC,CASSLGRVTSGANVLTF
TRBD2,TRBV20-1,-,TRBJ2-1,TGCAGTGCTTCTGGACTAGCGGGATACAATGAGCAGTTCTTC,CSASGLAGYNEQFF
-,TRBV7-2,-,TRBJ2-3,TGTGCCAGCAGCTTTCTACCCACAGATACGCAGTATTTT,CASSFLPTDTQYF
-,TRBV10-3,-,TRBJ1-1,TGTGCCATCAGTGTCCAGGGGACTGAAGCTTTCTTT,CAISVQGTEAFF
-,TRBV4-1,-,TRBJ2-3,TGCGCCAGCAGCCAGGGCGGTGCACCAGGAGGCACAGATACGCAGTATTTT,CASSQGGAPGGTDTQYF
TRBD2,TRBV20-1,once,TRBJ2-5,TGCAGTGCCCCCCTAACTAGCGGGAGTAATTGGACGGTTCATGAGACCCAGTACTTC,CSAPLTSGSNWTVHETQYF
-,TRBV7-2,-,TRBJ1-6,TGTGCCAGCAGCTTAAGTTTCAGCGAGAGTTCACCCCTCCACTTT,CASSLSFSESSPLHF
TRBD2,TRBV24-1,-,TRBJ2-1,TGTGCCACCAGTGATTTGGGGGCTAGCGGGAATACTGAGCAGTTCTTC,CATSDLGASGNTEQFF
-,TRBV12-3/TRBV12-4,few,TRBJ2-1,TGTGCCAGCAGTTTAGTAGGGTGGAGTATAAGCACGAATGAGCAGTTCTTC,CASSLVGWSISTNEQFF
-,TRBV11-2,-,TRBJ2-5,TGTGCCAGCAGCTTAGACCCAGGGAGAGGAGAGACCCAGTACTTC,CASSLDPGRGETQYF
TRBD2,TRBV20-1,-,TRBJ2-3,TGCAGTGCTAGAGCTGGGACTAGCTCGTCGGATACGCAGTATTTT,CSARAGTSSSDTQYF
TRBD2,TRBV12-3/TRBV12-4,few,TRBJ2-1,TGTGCCAGCAGCAATTTTAGACTAGCGGGAGGCAATGAGCAGTTCTTC,CASSNFRLAGGNEQFF